The clone carrying this TCR beta chain has only a few counts. The target antigen is unknown. An equimolar mix of two oligonucleotides served as the beta constant-region primer for TRBC1 and TRBC2. TCRdb re-analysed the UMI-ligation and nested PCR reads in MiXCR, keeping a single row per CDR3 protein. The data hold 65,000 to 85,000 distinct CDR3 sequences, with about an eighth observed a single time. This entry belongs to a study of naive and memory T cell subsets. Study outcomes and limitations: Expression changes during T cell differentiation may affect RNA-based TCR counts. From naive to CM, EM and EMRA, diversity decreased and Gini increased.

Sequential positive selection took CD4 T cells first, then CD8 T cells. Germline V gene lookup returns CDR1 SEHNR and CDR2 FQNEAQ (reference sequence). The CDR3 is 14 amino acids. Between the trimmed V and J ends, which lost 3 bases and 0 bases, there was a span of 8 bases. The sequence came from a human donor in good health. The sample comprised central memory CD4+ T cells from blood. The chain employs TRBV7-9 and TRBJ1-1; the D is unclear. CDR3 sequence reads: CASSLKLLNTEAFF. CDR3 sequence (DNA): TGTGCCAGCAGCTTGAAGTTACTGAACACTGAAGCTTTCTTT.